A selection of T cell receptor beta chains follows, all from one sample in a study of T cell responses to AZD1222 COVID-19 vaccine. Sequencing used immunoSEQ multiplex PCR; TCRdb keeps in-frame clones, though not all of them. The sample holds approximately 180,000 clones, more than 75% seen once. The sample here was peripheral blood, taken 28 days after the second AZD1222 dose. These receptors all come from an adult who received the AZD1222 COVID-19 vaccine. Each CDR3 is given with its conserved first and last residue. Each record gives: D gene, clone size, J gene, V gene, CDR3 DNA, CDR3 protein. D genes are given only for firm matches. Clone size is shown for a subset of rows, as once, few, many or a class of expanded clone.

>TRBD2|few|TRBJ2-2|TRBV30
TGTGCCTGGAGTAGCGGGAGGGTTAACACCGGGGAGCTGTTTTTT
CAWSSGRVNTGELFF
>.|.|TRBJ1-1|TRBV5-6
TGTGCCAGCAGCACCCGCCGGGGGCGTACATCCACTGAAGCTTTCTTT
CASSTRRGRTSTEAFF
>TRBD1|.|TRBJ2-7|TRBV5-1
TGCGCCAGCAGCTTGGGATTGGGACAGGGTCTTATCACCTACGAGCAGTACTTC
CASSLGLGQGLITYEQYF
>.|.|TRBJ2-6|TRBV5-1
TGCGCCAGCAGCTTGGAAGCAGGGGGGGCCTCTGGGGCCAACGTCCTGACTTTC
CASSLEAGGASGANVLTF
>TRBD1|.|TRBJ1-6|TRBV6-5
TGTGCCAGCAGTTACTCGACAGGGCTGGTTGGGTCACCCCTCCACTTT
CASSYSTGLVGSPLHF
>.|.|TRBJ2-3|TRBV9
TGTGCCAGCAGCGTAGGGCATGGCTATAGCACAGATACGCAGTATTTT
CASSVGHGYSTDTQYF
>TRBD2|.|TRBJ2-7|TRBV18
TGTGCCAGCTCACCCCCGGCTAGCGGGACCTACGAGCAGTACTTC
CASSPPASGTYEQYF
>TRBD1|.|TRBJ2-2|TRBV19
TGTGCCAGTAGTCCTCACAGGGGGCGCGTGGTCACCGGGGAGCTGTTTTTT
CASSPHRGRVVTGELFF
>TRBD2|once|TRBJ2-7|TRBV9
TGTGCCAGCAGCGCGAGCGGGGACCCTAAAGGCGAGCAGTACTTC
CASSASGDPKGEQYF
>TRBD2|.|TRBJ2-1|TRBV24-1
TGTGCCACCAGTGATTCGGGACTAGCGGGAGAAGGCGAGCAGTTCTTC
CATSDSGLAGEGEQFF
>.|.|TRBJ2-3|TRBV19
TGTGCCAGTAGTAATCCCTACAATACGCAGTATTTT
CASSNPYNTQYF
>.|once|TRBJ2-2|TRBV6-5
TGTGCCAGCAGGGGAGACCTCACCGGGGAGCTGTTTTTT
CASRGDLTGELFF
>TRBD2|.|TRBJ2-2|TRBV10-3
TGTGCCATCAGTGTAGGACTAGCGGTTAACACCGGGGAGCTGTTTTTT
CAISVGLAVNTGELFF
>.|.|TRBJ2-4|TRBV18
TGTGCCAGCTCACCACCCCGACAGGACGCCAAAAACATTCAGTACTTC
CASSPPRQDAKNIQYF
>.|.|TRBJ2-3|TRBV18
TGTGCCAGCTCACTGGCGGGCTCCACAGATACGCAGTATTTT
CASSLAGSTDTQYF
>TRBD2|.|TRBJ2-1|TRBV6-5
TGTGCCAGCAGTCGTAGCGGGACGGCTCACAATGAGCAGTTCTTC
CASSRSGTAHNEQFF
>.|.|TRBJ1-1|TRBV6-5
TGTGCCAGCAGTATACAGGGTTCCCAGGACACTGAAGCTTTCTTT
CASSIQGSQDTEAFF
>.|many|TRBJ2-1|TRBV4-1
TGCGCCAGCAGCCAAGAAGAAGGCGGAGGGCCTTACAATGAGCAGTTCTTC
CASSQEEGGGPYNEQFF
>TRBD1|.|TRBJ2-7|TRBV28
TGTGCCAGCAGTTTAGTACAGGGGTCCCACGAGCAGTACTTC
CASSLVQGSHEQYF
>.|.|TRBJ1-3|TRBV3-1/TRBV3-2
TGTGCCAGCAGCCCTGAGGACTCTGGAAACACCATATATTTT
CASSPEDSGNTIYF
>TRBD1|.|TRBJ2-5|TRBV5-8
TGTGCCAGCAGCCTCTTGGGACAGGGGGAGGAGACCCAGTACTTC
CASSLLGQGEETQYF
>.|.|TRBJ2-3|TRBV24-1
TGTGCCACCAGCGCAGGACGGGGCCCCACAGATACGCAGTATTTT
CATSAGRGPTDTQYF
>TRBD2|.|TRBJ2-5|TRBV5-1
TGCGCCAGCAGCTCGTCTAGCGGGATACGGAGGGAGACCCAGTACTTC
CASSSSSGIRRETQYF
>.|.|TRBJ2-1|TRBV7-3
TGTGCCAGCAGCCTCCCCGGGACGGAGCAGTTCTTC
CASSLPGTEQFF
>.|.|TRBJ1-2|TRBV9
TGTGCCAGCAGCGCTACCGGGGGTGGCTACACCTTC
CASSATGGGYTF
>TRBD2|.|TRBJ2-7|TRBV23-1
TGCGCCAGCACCGGACTAGCAGCCTACGAGCAGTACTTC
CASTGLAAYEQYF
>TRBD2|.|TRBJ2-3|TRBV3-1/TRBV3-2
TGTGCCAGCAGCCAAGATACTCGTACGGCTAGCGGGAGTCAAATTGGGGTAGATACGCAGTATTTT
CASSQDTRTASGSQIGVDTQYF
>TRBD1|.|TRBJ1-1|TRBV19
TGTGCCAGTATAAGAGACAGGGATAACACTGAAGCTTTCTTT
CASIRDRDNTEAFF
>TRBD1|.|TRBJ1-1|TRBV7-2
TGTGCCAGCAGCCGGACCGGGACAGGGGTATCGGACACTGAAGCTTTCTTT
CASSRTGTGVSDTEAFF
>.|once|TRBJ1-4|TRBV18
TGTGCCAGCTCACCCACGGATAATGTCGTGAAACTGTTTTTT
CASSPTDNVVKLFF
>.|.|TRBJ2-7|TRBV12-3/TRBV12-4
TGTGCCAGCAGGGGAGCGGAGGAGCAGTACTTC
CASRGAEEQYF
>.|.|TRBJ2-2|TRBV18
TGTGCCAGCTCACCACCAAACCGGGACACCGGGGAGCTGTTTTTT
CASSPPNRDTGELFF
>.|few|TRBJ2-1|TRBV4-2
TGTGCCAGCAGCCCGAGTGGGAGCTCCTACAATGAGCAGTTCTTC
CASSPSGSSYNEQFF
>TRBD1|.|TRBJ2-1|TRBV9
TGTGCCAGCAGCCTCCAGGGGGCGCGATACAATGAGCAGTTCTTC
CASSLQGARYNEQFF
>.|.|TRBJ2-1|TRBV7-9
TGTGCCAGCAGCATCAGGGTCAATGAGCAGTTCTTC
CASSIRVNEQFF
>.|once|TRBJ1-2|TRBV6-1
TGTGCCAGCAGTGAAGTGGGGGGAGCGGGTGGCTACACCTTC
CASSEVGGAGGYTF
>.|.|TRBJ1-5|TRBV4-2
TGTGCCAGCAGCCAGGGGGGACGGGTTAGCAATCAGCCCCAGCATTTT
CASSQGGRVSNQPQHF
>.|.|TRBJ1-2|TRBV18
TGTGCCAGCTCACCAGTCGGACAGCCCTATGGCTACACCTTC
CASSPVGQPYGYTF
>.|.|TRBJ1-1|TRBV2
TGTGCCAGCAGTGTTCGCGGGAACACTGAAGCTTTCTTT
CASSVRGNTEAFF
>.|.|TRBJ2-1|TRBV5-8
TGTGCCAGCAGCCCGAAGGACTACTACTCCTACAATGAGCAGTTCTTC
CASSPKDYYSYNEQFF
>TRBD2|.|TRBJ2-2|TRBV12-5
TGTGCTAGTGGGTACAGCGGGGGGAACACCGGGGAGCTGTTTTTT
CASGYSGGNTGELFF
>.|.|TRBJ2-5|TRBV14
TGTGCCAGCAGCCAAGAGGTGAGGGCCTCCGGGTACCAAGAGACCCAGTACTTC
CASSQEVRASGYQETQYF
>TRBD2|few|TRBJ2-5|TRBV2
TGTGCCAGCAGGACTAGCGGGAGCACAGAGACCCAGTACTTC
CASRTSGSTETQYF
>TRBD2|.|TRBJ2-3|TRBV18
TGTGCCAGCGGGGCCCAGGGAGGGACAGATACGCAGTATTTT
CASGAQGGTDTQYF
>.|.|TRBJ1-2|TRBV9
TGTGCCAGCACCTACGACAGGAACTATGGCTACACCTTC
CASTYDRNYGYTF
>.|.|TRBJ1-5|TRBV10-3
TGTGCCATCAGTGATGGGGATCAGCCCCAGCATTTT
CAISDGDQPQHF
>TRBD1|.|TRBJ2-1|TRBV7-3
TGTGCCAGCAGCTTAGGACAGGGCGGGTACAATGAGCAGTTCTTC
CASSLGQGGYNEQFF
>.|.|TRBJ1-2|TRBV28
TGTGCCAGCAGCCAGCTAGGGCAGGGTAGTTATGGCTACACCTTC
CASSQLGQGSYGYTF
>.|.|TRBJ2-3|TRBV12-3/TRBV12-4
TGTGCCAGCAGTGCCTCGGCGGGAGATACGCAGTATTTT
CASSASAGDTQYF
>TRBD2|.|TRBJ2-7|TRBV7-2
TGTGCCAGCAGCCAGCGGGGCGAGCAGTACTTC
CASSQRGEQYF
>.|.|TRBJ1-5|TRBV7-6
TGTGCCAGCAGCCAAGGGGTTTATAGCAATCAGCCCCAGCATTTT
CASSQGVYSNQPQHF
>.|once|TRBJ1-2|TRBV30
TGTGCCTGGAGTTTACTCTATGGCTACACCTTC
CAWSLLYGYTF
>.|.|TRBJ2-2|TRBV30
TGTGCCTGGAGTCCAGCGGGCCGATACACCGGGGAGCTGTTTTTT
CAWSPAGRYTGELFF
>.|.|TRBJ1-3|TRBV6-5
TGTGCCAGCAGTTACGATTGGGAAGCCGGAAACACCATATATTTT
CASSYDWEAGNTIYF
>TRBD1|.|TRBJ2-2|TRBV7-3
TGTGCCAGCAGCTTTCGATTCAGGGGGCTAGTAAACACCGGGGAGCTGTTTTTT
CASSFRFRGLVNTGELFF
>.|.|TRBJ1-1|TRBV19
TGTGCCAGTACCCCGGACAGACGGAACACTGAAGCTTTCTTT
CASTPDRRNTEAFF